The 26 T cell receptor beta chains below all came from one sample that was sequenced in a study of OX40 agonist ivuxolimab in advanced cancers. The table came from immunoSEQ multiplex PCR; TCRdb's copy has only in-frame clones and leaves some out. This sample has more than 25,000 clones; just under 85% occur once, and the top ten carry about 26%. This specimen consisted of CD4+ or CD8+ T cells sorted from blood, obtained in a trial of the OX40 agonist ivuxolimab. The receptor set was obtained from an adult with an advanced solid tumor such as melanoma, head and neck, liver or kidney cancer.

The rearrangement uses TRBV5-4 and TRBJ2-5; D assignment may be TRBD1 or TRBD2 (5 bases each). The ends were cut back, 1 base at V and 1 base at J, with 8 bases in the middle. Germline CDR1 SGHNT, CDR2 YYREEE (reference sequence). This CDR3 is 14 amino acids long. In nucleotides, the CDR3 is TGTGCCAGCAGCTTGTCAGGGAGCCAAGAGACCCAGTACTTC. It codes for CASSLSGSQETQYF.

The chain recombines TRBV5-1 with TRBJ2-1, with D uncertain. The CDR3 consists of 13 residues. The V end was cut by 0 bases, the J end by 6 bases, with 7 bases between. CDR1 and CDR2 (germline): SGHRS, YFSETQ. CDR3 in amino acids: CASSLVPFNEQFF. CDR3 DNA: TGCGCCAGCAGCTTGGTACCGTTCAATGAGCAGTTCTTC.

The chain carries TRBV29-1 and TRBJ2-1, with 12 bases fitting TRBD2. V shed 6 bases, J shed 5 bases, and the junction held 5 bases outside the gene matches. This CDR3 contains 14 residues. Germline CDR1 reads SQVTM; CDR2 reads ANQGSEA. CDR3 in amino acids: CSVLGLAGHNEQFF. The CDR3 DNA is TGCAGCGTACTAGGACTAGCGGGGCACAATGAGCAGTTCTTC.

The chain couples TRBV5-1 to TRBJ1-1, with a tentative D call TRBD1 (5 bases). In germline, CDR1 is SGHRS, CDR2 YFSETQ. This CDR3 is built from 14 residues. Trimming left V 2 bases short and J 2 bases short, with 10 bases between. The DNA for the CDR3 is TGCGCCAGCAGCTTCACCGGGACCAACACTGAAGCTTTCTTT. Residues: CASSFTGTNTEAFF.

The chain employs TRBV5-1 and TRBJ1-1; possibly TRBD1 for D (5 bases). Trimming took off 4 bases at V and 1 base at J, with 11 bases between the two ends. Germline-derived CDR1 and CDR2 are SGHRS and YFSETQ. This CDR3 contains 14 residues. The CDR3 here is CASSPRQGNTEAFF. As DNA, the CDR3 is TGCGCCAGCAGCCCCCGCCAGGGGAACACTGAAGCTTTCTTT.

DNA for the CDR3: TGTGCCAGTAGTCATGGGTATGGCTACACCTTC. This gives the protein CASSHGYGYTF. The chain is built from TRBV19 and TRBJ1-2, with unresolved D. This CDR3 comprises 11 residues. Germline CDR1 and CDR2: LNHDA and SQIVND (reference sequence). Trimming shortened V by 5 bases and J by 5 bases, and 6 bases separated the two germline ends.

The CDR3 nucleotides read TGTGCCAGCAGTGAACCCAGGGGAATCTATGGCTACACCTTC. Translation gives CASSEPRGIYGYTF. This sequence joins TRBV6-1 and TRBJ1-2; possible D gene TRBD1, 6 bases. The CDR3 is 14 residues long. The germline gives CDR1 MNHNS, CDR2 SASEGT. With 2 bases removed from V and 4 bases from J, the gap between germline ends came to 11 bases.

The chain employs TRBV5-1 and TRBJ2-3; no definite D call. This CDR3 region has 12 residues. Germline V gene lookup returns CDR1 SGHRS and CDR2 YFSETQ. Trimming cost V 4 bases and J 4 bases, with 7 bases left between them. For the CDR3, the DNA is TGCGCCAGCAGCCAGGAAGCAGATACGCAGTATTTT. Translating it yields CASSQEADTQYF. Full variable domain (remainder filled in from reference TRBV5-1 and TRBJ2-3): KAGVTQTPRYLIKTRGQQVTLSCSPISGHRSVSWYQQTPGQGLQFLFEYFSETQRNKGNFPGRFSGRQFSNSRSEMNVSTLELGDSALYLCASSQEADTQYFGPGTRLTVL.

V gene TRBV28 combines with J gene TRBJ1-4, with 9 nucleotides matching TRBD1. The germline gives CDR1 MDHEN, CDR2 SYDVKM. J lost 7 bases, V lost 5 bases, and 5 bases had no gene match. The CDR3 has 14 amino acids. The CDR3 is CASSRDRDGEKLFF. The CDR3 DNA reads as TGTGCCAGCAGTCGGGACAGGGATGGTGAAAAACTGTTTTTT. Drawing the rest from reference TRBV28 and TRBJ1-4, the complete variable domain is DVKVTQSSRYLVKRTGEKVFLECVQDMDHENMFWYRQDPGLGLRLIYFSYDVKMKEKGDIPEGYSVSREKKERFSLILESASTNQTSMYLCASSRDRDGEKLFFGSGTQLSVL.

The chain employs TRBV6-1 and TRBJ2-3; tentatively, D is TRBD2 (7 bases). V lost 1 base, J lost 2 bases, and 13 bases lay in between. The germline V gene has CDR1 MNHNS and CDR2 SASEGT. The CDR3 covers 16 residues. Here the CDR3 DNA reads TGTGCCAGCAGTGAAGAGGCGGGGGCCCCCACAGATACGCAGTATTTT. Residues: CASSEEAGAPTDTQYF.

The chain employs TRBV11-2 and TRBJ2-7; 7 nucleotides align to TRBD2. CDR3 length: 14 residues. Germline V gene sequence: CDR1 SGHAT, CDR2 FQNNGV. V was clipped by 1 base and J by 2 bases; unmatched bases: 2. The CDR3 spells CASSLASGAYEQYF. As DNA, the CDR3 is TGTGCCAGCAGCTTAGCCAGCGGGGCCTACGAGCAGTACTTC.

The chain is built from TRBV5-4 and TRBJ2-7, with D unclear. Looked up from germline, CDR1 is SGHNT and CDR2 is YYREEE (reference sequence). The CDR3 loop spans 15 amino acids. V lost 4 bases and J 5 bases, leaving 19 bases between the germline ends. CDR3 nucleotide sequence: TGTGCCAGCAGCCATCTATCCTCCGGCTCACACGAGCAGTACTTC. Its protein is CASSHLSSGSHEQYF.

V is TRBV4-2 and J is TRBJ1-2; D perhaps matches TRBD1 (6 bases). The CDR3 runs 16 residues. Per germline, CDR1 LGHNA and CDR2 YNFKEQ. The V gene lost 0 bases and the J gene lost 2 bases, with 13 bases spanning the gap. The CDR3 reads CASSQDYRGRNYGYTF. Here the CDR3 DNA reads TGTGCCAGCAGCCAAGATTATCGGGGGCGGAACTATGGCTACACCTTC.

This chain joins TRBV28 and TRBJ2-3; TRBD1 agrees at 9 bases. The J segment lost 4 bases and the V segment lost 3 bases, leaving 5 bases of the junction unmatched. Germline V gene lookup returns CDR1 MDHEN and CDR2 SYDVKM. CDR3 length: 15 amino acids. The CDR3 DNA follows: TGTGCCAGCAGTTTTGTGGACAGGGGAGCAGATACGCAGTATTTT. It is translated as CASSFVDRGADTQYF. The entire variable domain, with the rest obtained from reference TRBV28 and TRBJ2-3, is as follows: DVKVTQSSRYLVKRTGEKVFLECVQDMDHENMFWYRQDPGLGLRLIYFSYDVKMKEKGDIPEGYSVSREKKERFSLILESASTNQTSMYLCASSFVDRGADTQYFGPGTRLTVL.

The J gene is TRBJ1-1, the V gene TRBV11-3, with 10 bases identical to TRBD1. Germline V CDR1 and CDR2: SGHNT, YENEEA. With 2 bases clipped from V and 5 bases from J, the junction kept 5 bases outside the gene matches. The CDR3 totals 15 residues. The CDR3 coding sequence is TGTGCCAGCAGCTTATCCCGACAGGGGGCGACTGAAGCTTTCTTT. Translated: CASSLSRQGATEAFF.

This chain connects TRBV7-6 to TRBJ2-5; tentative D call: TRBD2 (5 bases). Germline values: CDR1 SGHVS, CDR2 FNYEAQ. Trimming cost V 5 bases and J 7 bases, with 17 bases left between them. The CDR3 consists of 14 residues. The CDR3 sequence: CASSLEGLSRTQYF. In nucleotides, the CDR3 is TGTGCCAGCAGCCTAGAGGGATTATCACGGACCCAGTACTTC.

The CDR3 DNA reads as TGTGCCAGTAGTATACGGACAGGGGGAGGCACTGAAGCTTTCTTT. Protein: CASSIRTGGGTEAFF. This chain connects TRBV19 to TRBJ1-1; the match to TRBD1 covers 10 bases. Germline lookup yields CDR1 LNHDA and CDR2 SQIVND (reference sequence). CDR3 size: 15 residues. The V and J ends lost 2 bases and 4 bases, in that order; junction bases with no gene match: 4. Filled out from reference TRBV19 and TRBJ1-1, the complete variable domain reads DGGITQSPKYLFRKEGQNVTLSCEQNLNHDAMYWYRQDPGQGLRLIYYSQIVNDFQKGDIAEGYSVSREKKESFPLTVTSAQKNPTAFYLCASSIRTGGGTEAFFGQGTRLTVV.

This chain links TRBV6-6 with TRBJ2-7; D unclear. In germline, CDR1 is MNHNY, CDR2 SVGAGI (reference sequence). CDR3 length: 12 amino acids. Trimming cost V 5 bases and J 7 bases, with 12 bases left between them. This chain's CDR3 is CASSPPLLEQYF. CDR3 sequence (DNA): TGTGCCAGCAGTCCCCCCCTCCTTGAGCAGTACTTC.

This rearrangement joins TRBV7-9 to TRBJ1-2; D is perhaps TRBD1 (5 bases). In germline, CDR1 is SEHNR, CDR2 FQNEAQ (reference sequence). The CDR3 extends over 15 amino acids. Trimming took off 0 bases at V and 6 bases at J, with 14 bases between the two ends. In DNA, the CDR3 is TGTGCCAGCAGCTTAGCGGGTGTCAGGGAAGATGGCTACACCTTC. It codes for CASSLAGVREDGYTF.

This chain uses TRBV6-5 with TRBJ2-2; D is undetermined. This CDR3 contains 12 residues. Germline V gene sequence: CDR1 MNHEY, CDR2 SVGAGI. Trimming removed 2 bases at V and 2 bases at J, with 0 bases between. CDR3: CASSYNTGELFF. The CDR3 nucleotides read TGTGCCAGCAGTTACAACACCGGGGAGCTGTTTTTT.

The chain is built from TRBV11-2 and TRBJ2-1, with 8 bases aligning to TRBD2. Germline CDR1 reads SGHAT; CDR2 reads FQNNGV. The junction had 11 bases not matched to a gene; V was cut back by 0 bases and J by 4 bases. The CDR3 loop spans 18 amino acids. Here the CDR3 DNA reads TGTGCCAGCAGCTTAGAGCTGGCGGGAGGCGTCGGATACAATGAGCAGTTCTTC. This sequence encodes CASSLELAGGVGYNEQFF. Based on the CDR3 plus reference TRBV11-2 and TRBJ2-1, the full variable domain is EAGVAQSPRYKIIEKRQSVAFWCNPISGHATLYWYQQILGQGPKLLIQFQNNGVVDDSQLPKDRFSAERLKGVDSTLKIQPAKLEDSAVYLCASSLELAGGVGYNEQFFGPGTRLTVL.

The CDR3 bases are TGTGCCAGCAGCGTAGAACAGGGGATCAATGGCTACACCTTC. As protein: CASSVEQGINGYTF. This chain links TRBV9 with TRBJ1-2; 7 nucleotides agree with TRBD1. Germline CDR1 and CDR2: SGDLS and YYNGEE. The V and J ends lost 0 bases and 6 bases, in that order; junction bases with no gene match: 5. CDR3 size: 14 residues.

This chain uses TRBV9 with TRBJ2-6, with 8 nucleotides matching TRBD1. Losses at the gene ends were 0 bases for V and 2 bases for J; bases not matched to a gene: 1. The CDR3 consists of 16 residues. CDR1 SGDLS and CDR2 YYNGEE come from the germline V gene. This CDR3 reads CASSVAGGPGANVLTF. In nucleotides, the CDR3 is TGTGCCAGCAGCGTAGCAGGGGGCCCTGGGGCCAACGTCCTGACTTTC.

The V gene is TRBV4-2, the J gene TRBJ2-1, with D tentatively TRBD2 (5 bases). Trimming left V 1 base short and J 5 bases short, with 12 bases between. The CDR3 has 15 amino acids. The germline CDR1 and CDR2 sequences are LGHNA and YNFKEQ. The CDR3 nucleotides are TGTGCCAGCAGCCAAGTATTACGAGGGAACAATGAGCAGTTCTTC. As protein: CASSQVLRGNNEQFF.

V is TRBV5-1 and J is TRBJ1-1; D may be TRBD1 (6 bases). With 4 bases removed from V and 0 bases from J, the gap between germline ends came to 13 bases. The germline gives CDR1 SGHRS, CDR2 YFSETQ. This CDR3 region has 15 residues. CDR3 bases: TGCGCCAGCAGCCCACCGACAGGAATGAACACTGAAGCTTTCTTT. It specifies CASSPPTGMNTEAFF.

This clone was observed a few times. This chain links TRBV6-6 with TRBJ2-3, with 7 bases matching TRBD2. The CDR3 length is 16 residues. V shed 8 bases and J 0 bases; nucleotides not matched to a gene: 11. In germline, CDR1 is MNHNY, CDR2 SVGAGI (reference sequence). CDR3 sequence: CASAIALAASTDTQYF. The CDR3 DNA reads as TGTGCCAGCGCGATCGCCCTAGCGGCTAGCACAGATACGCAGTATTTT.